One and the same sample provided the 13 T cell receptor beta chains below, sequenced in a study of neurological immune-mediated disorders. TCRdb re-called the 5' RACE reads with MiXCR, one entry per CDR3 protein. The table lists some 57,000 distinct CDR3 sequences, around 5.2% of them singletons, with around 3.4% in the top ten. The sequenced sample was PBMCs. Every receptor here comes from a woman aged 45-65 years with multiple sclerosis.

There are many counts of this clonotype. The chain employs TRBV4-2 and TRBJ2-5; D possibly uses TRBD1 or TRBD2 (5 bases each). Germline CDR1 LGHNA, CDR2 YNFKEQ. The CDR3 has 13 residues. Trimming pared 1 base from V and 4 bases from J, leaving 7 bases between. This CDR3 reads CASSQGGGETQYF. The CDR3, as DNA: TGTGCCAGCAGCCAAGGTGGGGGAGAGACCCAGTACTTC.

This clonotype has a count of ten or more. The chain's CDR3 is CASSVGTGGFNSPLHF. CDR3 sequence (DNA): TGTGCCAGCAGCGTCGGGACAGGGGGTTTCAATTCACCCCTCCACTTT. This rearrangement joins TRBV9 to TRBJ1-6, with 11 bases identical to TRBD1. The germline V gene has CDR1 SGDLS and CDR2 YYNGEE. Trimming at V came to 2 bases and at J to 7 bases, leaving 5 bases not matched to a gene. The CDR3 spans 16 residues.

In its sample, this clonotype was seen many times. The chain joins TRBV7-2 to TRBJ1-2; D is uncertain. V shed 4 bases and J shed 5 bases, with 11 bases lying between them. This CDR3 region has 13 residues. CDR1 is SGHTA and CDR2 is FQGNSA in the germline V gene. CDR3 region: CASSWAGGYGYTF. The CDR3 DNA reads as TGTGCCAGCAGCTGGGCAGGCGGATATGGCTACACCTTC.

This clonotype has a count of ten or more. The chain uses TRBV7-9 and TRBJ2-3; D might be TRBD1 or TRBD2, each matching 5 bases. Germline CDR1 SEHNR, CDR2 FQNEAQ (reference sequence). The CDR3 spans 16 residues. Deletions cut 1 base from V and 5 bases from J, with 16 bases between. In DNA, the CDR3 is TGTGCCAGCAGCTTAGGATCCGCCGGGGCGGGAGATACGCAGTATTTT. The encoded protein is CASSLGSAGAGDTQYF.

This chain connects TRBV4-3 to TRBJ2-2; no clear D gene. CDR3 length equals 12 residues. Germline lookup yields CDR1 LGHNA and CDR2 YSLEER. V lost 8 bases and J 3 bases, leaving 7 bases between the germline ends. CDR3 nucleotide sequence: TGCGCCAGCCGGGCCGACACCGGGGAGCTGTTTTTT. The encoded protein is CASRADTGELFF.

The chain is built from TRBV9 and TRBJ2-2, with D unresolved. Germline values: CDR1 SGDLS, CDR2 YYNGEE. Between the trimmed V and J ends, which lost 4 bases and 3 bases, there was a span of 16 bases. This CDR3 comprises 16 residues. CDR3 nucleotide sequence: TGTGCCAGCAGCTCGGACCTTAACCGTGACACCGGGGAGCTGTTTTTT. This gives the protein CASSSDLNRDTGELFF.

The chain combines TRBV28 with TRBJ1-3; a possible D gene is TRBD1 (6 bases). V was shortened by 2 bases and J by 0 bases, with 14 bases between the two germline ends. Germline V gene data show CDR1 as MDHEN and CDR2 as SYDVKM. The length of the CDR3 is 17 residues. CDR3 DNA sequence: TGTGCCAGCAGTTTAATTTCGAGGGGGAGCTCTGGAAACACCATATATTTT. This translates into CASSLISRGSSGNTIYF.

This clonotype was detected ten times or more. The genes are TRBV20-1 and TRBJ2-7; 13 bases agree with TRBD2. Per germline, CDR1 DFQATT and CDR2 SNEGSKA (reference sequence). The CDR3 is 15 residues long. The J segment lost 2 bases and the V segment lost 6 bases, leaving 7 bases of the junction unmatched. CDR3 in DNA: TGCAGTGCCACCCGGACTAGCGGGGGACCCTACGAGCAGTACGTC. Amino acid sequence: CSATRTSGGPYEQYV.

This clonotype was observed many times. The V call is TRBV6-5, the J call TRBJ1-1, with D hard to call. The length of the CDR3 is 15 residues. In germline, CDR1 is MNHEY, CDR2 SVGAGI. Trimming cost V 0 bases and J 7 bases, with 15 bases left between them. The CDR3, as DNA: TGTGCCAGCAGTTACTCGAAATGGGTAACCGGTGAAGCTTTCTTT. Translating it yields CASSYSKWVTGEAFF.

The sample holds many counts of this clonotype. A read error may account for a junction end that differs from germline. V gene TRBV11-2 combines with J gene TRBJ2-1; D remains unclear. Germline CDR1 SGHAT, CDR2 FQNNGV. The CDR3 has 13 amino acids. The CDR3 sequence: CASSLVYGQHGRF. In nucleotides, the CDR3 is TGTGCCAGCAGCTTAGTGTATGGTCAGCACGGTAGGTTC.

This clonotype has at least ten counts. V and J are TRBV7-9 and TRBJ1-1; D gene ambiguous. Trimming shortened V by 5 bases and J by 3 bases, and 10 bases separated the two germline ends. The CDR3 is 13 residues long. Germline lookup yields CDR1 SEHNR and CDR2 FQNEAQ (reference sequence). The CDR3, as DNA: TGTGCCAGCAGCCAAAGCGGGGACACTGAAGCTTTCTTT. Translating gives CASSQSGDTEAFF.

In the case of this clonotype: The CDR3 does not close with the conserved phenylalanine or tryptophan, likely indicating a read error. The chain is built from TRBV29-1 and TRBJ2-1, with TRBD2 matching over 11 bases. Unmatched junction bases numbered 7, after V lost 4 bases and J lost 2 bases. CDR1 and CDR2 (germline): SQVTM, ANQGSEA. This CDR3 has 16 amino acids. The CDR3 DNA reads TGCAGCGTTGGATTCCTAGCGGGGGGCCCCTACAATGAGCAGTTCAAC. Translated: CSVGFLAGGPYNEQFN.

This clonotype was counted ten times or more. This sequence joins TRBV18 and TRBJ1-6; D not resolved. The CDR3 totals 13 residues. The V gene's germline CDR1 is KGHSH and CDR2 LQKENI. Trimming took 4 bases from V and 7 from J, leaving 8 bases between them. CDR3 region: CASSQRTNSPLHF. The DNA for the CDR3 is TGTGCCAGCTCACAAAGAACAAATTCACCCCTCCACTTT.